One sample yielded the 3 T cell receptor beta chains listed below, sequenced in a study of shared clonotypes between healthy human individuals. Using immunoSEQ multiplex PCR, the repertoire was profiled, and TCRdb retains in-frame clones only, with some absent. The table includes about 110,000 clones, roughly 70% detected once. The sequenced sample consisted of memory CD8+ T cells sorted from blood. Subset in this sample: CD45RO+ cells pooled with CCR7-negative TemRA cells. Source of these receptors: a young woman in good health.

V and J are TRBV19 and TRBJ2-3; no firm D call. Germline values: CDR1 LNHDA, CDR2 SQIVND (reference sequence). Trimming shortened V by 3 bases and J by 6 bases, and 40 bases separated the two germline ends. CDR3 length: 23 residues. The CDR3 sequence is CASSINVNRYAVSLAQEPDTQYF. As DNA, the CDR3 is TGTGCCAGTAGTATTAACGTCAACAGATACGCAGTATCCCTGGCCCAGGAACCGGATACGCAGTATTTT. Full variable domain (rest looked up from reference TRBV19 and TRBJ2-3): DGGITQSPKYLFRKEGQNVTLSCEQNLNHDAMYWYRQDPGQGLRLIYYSQIVNDFQKGDIAEGYSVSREKKESFPLTVTSAQKNPTAFYLCASSINVNRYAVSLAQEPDTQYFGPGTRLTVL.

J is TRBJ1-1 and V is TRBV5-1; D not resolved. Germline CDR1 SGHRS, CDR2 YFSETQ. This CDR3 is 16 amino acids long. V was pared by 0 bases and J by 2 bases, with 14 bases between. The CDR3 nucleotides are TGCGCCAGCAGCTTGGTACGCCCCGCCGTTAACACTGAAGCTTTCTTT. As protein: CASSLVRPAVNTEAFF.

The chain recombines TRBV5-1 with TRBJ1-1, with TRBD1 as a possible D gene (5 bases). V was clipped by 2 bases and J by 11 bases, with 16 bases between them. CDR1 is SGHRS and CDR2 is YFSETQ in the germline V gene. The CDR3 has 13 residues. The chain's CDR3 is CASSFFGQEGAFF. The CDR3 DNA reads TGCGCCAGCAGCTTCTTTGGTCAGGAGGGGGCTTTCTTT.